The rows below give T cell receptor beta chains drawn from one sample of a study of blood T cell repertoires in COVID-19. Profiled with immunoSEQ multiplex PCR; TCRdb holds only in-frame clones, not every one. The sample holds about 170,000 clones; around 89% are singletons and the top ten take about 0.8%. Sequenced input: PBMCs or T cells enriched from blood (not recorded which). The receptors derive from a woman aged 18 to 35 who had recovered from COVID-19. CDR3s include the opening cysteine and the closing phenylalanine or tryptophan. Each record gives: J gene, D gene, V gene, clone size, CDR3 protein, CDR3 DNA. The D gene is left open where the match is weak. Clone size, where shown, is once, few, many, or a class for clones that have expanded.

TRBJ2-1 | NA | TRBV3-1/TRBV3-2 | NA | CASSQDAGTYNEQFF | TGTGCCAGCAGCCAAGATGCGGGGACTTACAATGAGCAGTTCTTC
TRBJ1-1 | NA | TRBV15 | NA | CATSRGRGYTEAFF | TGTGCCACCAGCAGAGGACGGGGTTACACTGAAGCTTTCTTT
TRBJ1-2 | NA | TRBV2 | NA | CASTRGIDNYGYTF | TGTGCCAGCACAAGGGGGATAGACAACTATGGCTACACCTTC
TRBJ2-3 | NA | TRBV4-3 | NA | CASSQDQRAGDTQYF | TGCGCCAGCAGCCAAGATCAGCGGGCGGGGGATACGCAGTATTTT
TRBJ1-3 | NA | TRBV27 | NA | CASKGYSSGNTIYF | TGTGCCAGCAAGGGGTATTCCTCTGGAAACACCATATATTTT
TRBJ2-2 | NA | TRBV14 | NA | CASSQEWLEGVDRNTGELFF | TGTGCCAGCAGCCAAGAATGGCTTGAGGGGGTAGACAGGAACACCGGGGAGCTGTTTTTT
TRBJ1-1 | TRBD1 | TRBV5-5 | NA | CASSFPTGVTNTEAFF | TGTGCCAGCAGCTTCCCGACAGGGGTCACGAACACTGAAGCTTTCTTT
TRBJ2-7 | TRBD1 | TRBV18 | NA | CASSARQGSYEQYF | TGTGCCAGCTCAGCCCGACAGGGATCCTACGAGCAGTACTTC
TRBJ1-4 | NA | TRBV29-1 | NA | CSALTGGEKLFF | TGCAGCGCTCTGACAGGAGGCGAAAAACTGTTTTTT
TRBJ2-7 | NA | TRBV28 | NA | CASSLMYSYEQYF | TGTGCCAGCAGTTTAATGTACTCCTACGAGCAGTACTTC
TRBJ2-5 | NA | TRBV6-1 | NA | CASSANWPPSLAPETQYF | TGTGCCAGCAGTGCAAATTGGCCCCCTAGCTTGGCGCCAGAGACCCAGTACTTC
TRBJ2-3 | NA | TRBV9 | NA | CASSGGLLSTDTQYF | TGTGCCAGCAGCGGGGGACTTCTTAGCACAGATACGCAGTATTTT
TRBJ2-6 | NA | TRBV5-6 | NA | CASSSRGRALSGANVLTF | TGTGCCAGCAGCAGCCGGGGTCGGGCGCTCTCTGGGGCCAACGTCCTGACTTTC
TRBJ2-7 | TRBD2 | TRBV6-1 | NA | CASSEVSSGYEQYF | TGTGCCAGCAGTGAAGTTTCTAGCGGCTACGAGCAGTACTTC
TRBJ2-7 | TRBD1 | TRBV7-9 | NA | CASSSPGQGSYEQYF | TGTGCCAGCAGCTCACCGGGACAGGGATCCTACGAGCAGTACTTC
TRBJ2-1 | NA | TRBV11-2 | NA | CASSSDSSSYNEQFF | TGTGCCAGCAGCTCCGACTCGAGCTCCTACAATGAGCAGTTCTTC
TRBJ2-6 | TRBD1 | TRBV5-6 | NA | CASSPDRGLGANVLTF | TGTGCCAGCAGCCCGGACAGGGGGCTTGGGGCCAACGTCCTGACTTTC
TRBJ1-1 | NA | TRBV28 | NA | CASSLPGNTEAFF | TGTGCCAGCAGTTTACCGGGGAACACTGAAGCTTTCTTT
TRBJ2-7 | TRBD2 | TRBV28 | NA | CASSSRTSGRHEGEQYF | TGTGCCAGCAGTTCGAGGACTAGCGGGAGACACGAGGGCGAGCAGTACTTC
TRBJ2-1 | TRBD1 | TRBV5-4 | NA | CASSLRGRNEQFF | TGTGCCAGCAGCCTGAGGGGGCGCAATGAGCAGTTCTTC
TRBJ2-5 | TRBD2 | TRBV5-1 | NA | CASSLASGSRGATQYF | TGCGCCAGCAGCTTGGCTAGCGGGAGTAGGGGGGCGACCCAGTACTTC
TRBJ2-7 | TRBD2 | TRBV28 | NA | CASSFFGLKASGFYEQYF | TGTGCCAGCAGTTTTTTCGGCTTGAAGGCTAGCGGGTTTTACGAGCAGTACTTC
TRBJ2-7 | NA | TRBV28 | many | CASSQTGSDGKQYF | TGTGCCAGCAGTCAAACAGGGTCAGACGGGAAGCAGTACTTC
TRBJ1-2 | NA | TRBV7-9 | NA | CASSPDSSPYGYTF | TGTGCCAGCAGCCCCGACAGTTCGCCGTATGGCTACACCTTC
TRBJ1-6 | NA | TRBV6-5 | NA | CASSYSGTPSVPLHF | TGTGCCAGCAGTTACTCGGGGACACCGAGTGTCCCCCTCCACTTT
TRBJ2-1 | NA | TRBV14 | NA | CASSQDRQLAYEQFF | TGTGCCAGCAGCCAAGATCGACAACTAGCTTATGAGCAGTTCTTC
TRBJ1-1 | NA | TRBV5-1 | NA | CASSLGLAGQNTEAFF | TGCGCCAGCAGCTTGGGGCTGGCAGGGCAGAACACTGAAGCTTTCTTT
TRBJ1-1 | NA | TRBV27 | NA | CASSFVGFGAANTEAFF | TGTGCCAGCAGTTTTGTGGGTTTTGGGGCGGCGAACACTGAAGCTTTCTTT
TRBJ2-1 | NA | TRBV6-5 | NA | CASIRSRSRNEQFF | TGTGCCAGCATTAGGTCTAGAAGTCGGAATGAGCAGTTCTTC
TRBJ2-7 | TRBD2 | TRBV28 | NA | CACTPTSEGSYEQYF | TGTGCCTGTACCCCGACTAGCGAAGGCTCCTACGAGCAGTACTTC
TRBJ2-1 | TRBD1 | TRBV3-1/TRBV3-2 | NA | CASSRGQTYNEQFF | TGTGCCAGCAGCCGGGGACAGACCTACAATGAGCAGTTCTTC
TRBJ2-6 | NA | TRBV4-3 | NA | CASSQDLLGRGGANVLTF | TGCGCCAGCAGCCAAGACCTATTAGGGCGGGGTGGGGCCAACGTCCTGACTTTC
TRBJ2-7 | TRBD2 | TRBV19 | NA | CASSGLAGAYEQYF | TGTGCCAGTAGCGGACTAGCGGGAGCTTACGAGCAGTACTTC
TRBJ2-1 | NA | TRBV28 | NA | CASSRTGENEQFF | TGTGCCAGCAGCCGGACCGGGGAGAATGAGCAGTTCTTC
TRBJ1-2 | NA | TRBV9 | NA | CASSVSGIPNYGYTF | TGTGCCAGCAGCGTATCGGGGATACCCAACTATGGCTACACCTTC
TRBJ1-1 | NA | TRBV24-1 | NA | CATTDGIQSLNTEAFF | TGTGCCACCACGGACGGGATCCAGTCTCTAAACACTGAAGCTTTCTTT
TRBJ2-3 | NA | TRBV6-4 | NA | CASSGGSTDTQYF | TGTGCCAGCAGTGGCGGGAGCACAGATACGCAGTATTTT
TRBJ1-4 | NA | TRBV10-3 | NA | CAIGEDEKLFF | TGTGCCATCGGGGAGGATGAAAAACTGTTTTTT
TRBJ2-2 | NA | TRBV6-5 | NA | CASTGGQGAGELFF | TGTGCCAGCACCGGGGGGCAGGGCGCCGGGGAGCTGTTTTTT
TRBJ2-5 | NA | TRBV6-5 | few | CASFLGGEETQYF | TGTGCCAGCTTCCTAGGCGGGGAAGAGACCCAGTACTTC
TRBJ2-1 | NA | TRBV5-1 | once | CASSLAGGPLVTEQFF | TGCGCCAGCAGCTTGGCCGGCGGGCCGCTAGTCACTGAGCAGTTCTTC
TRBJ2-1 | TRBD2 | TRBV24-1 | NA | CATSDSSGASYNEQFF | TGTGCCACCAGTGATTCTAGCGGCGCGTCCTACAATGAGCAGTTCTTC
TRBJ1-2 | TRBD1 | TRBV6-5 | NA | CASSRPGQGYGYTF | TGTGCCAGCAGCCGGCCGGGACAGGGATATGGCTACACCTTC
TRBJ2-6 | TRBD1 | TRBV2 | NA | CASRGDRDSGANVLTF | TGTGCCAGCAGAGGGGACAGGGACTCTGGGGCCAACGTCCTGACTTTC
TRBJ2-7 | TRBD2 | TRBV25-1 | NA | CASSSTSGRALEQYF | TGTGCCAGCTCGAGTACTAGCGGGAGGGCCCTCGAGCAGTACTTC
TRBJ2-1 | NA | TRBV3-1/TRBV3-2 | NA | CASSSGVYLDNEQFF | TGTGCCAGCAGCAGCGGTGTGTACTTGGACAATGAGCAGTTCTTC
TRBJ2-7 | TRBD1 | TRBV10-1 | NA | CASSEGAFYEQYF | TGCGCCAGCTCCGAGGGGGCCTTCTACGAGCAGTACTTC
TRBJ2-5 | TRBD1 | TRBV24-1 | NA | CATSMTGGETQYF | TGTGCCACCAGCATGACAGGGGGAGAGACCCAGTACTTC
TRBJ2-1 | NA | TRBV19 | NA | CASAEKISYNEQFF | TGTGCCAGTGCCGAGAAGATCTCCTACAATGAGCAGTTCTTC
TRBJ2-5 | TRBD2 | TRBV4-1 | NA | CASSQTSGSRKTQYF | TGCGCCAGCAGCCAGACTAGCGGGTCGAGAAAGACCCAGTACTTC
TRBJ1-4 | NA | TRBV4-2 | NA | CASSQDGGSANEKLFF | TGTGCCAGCAGCCAAGATGGCGGAAGCGCTAATGAAAAACTGTTTTTT
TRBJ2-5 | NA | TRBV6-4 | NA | CASSLAFGETQYF | TGTGCCAGCAGTCTAGCCTTTGGAGAGACCCAGTACTTC
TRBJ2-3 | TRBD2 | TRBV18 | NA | CASSLGLAVSTDTQYF | TGTGCCAGCTCACTAGGACTAGCGGTTAGCACAGATACGCAGTATTTT
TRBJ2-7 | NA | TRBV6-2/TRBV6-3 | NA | CASSYTYEQYF | TGTGCCAGCAGTTATACCTACGAGCAGTACTTC
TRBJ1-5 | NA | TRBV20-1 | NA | CSASTDGVGSNQPQHF | TGCAGTGCTAGTACGGACGGGGTAGGCAGCAATCAGCCCCAGCATTTT